The clone carrying this T cell receptor beta chain was picked up a small number of times. The data were taken from a study of blood T cell repertoires in COVID-19. Study in general: Sites in the United States, Italy and Spain provided acute and convalescent COVID-19 samples. From T cells, B-cell-depleted T cells, or PBMCs came the material, which was cDNA or gDNA.

Per the study methods: Reference gene primer amplification gave estimated nucleated cell counts. This table comes from immunoSEQ multiplex PCR, and its TCRdb copy is limited to in-frame clones, with some not included. V, J and clone size reflect that table, while D and trimming were determined from the DNA. The table includes tens of thousands of clones, 80% to 90% detected once. The source of this sequence is a woman aged 70-85 years with acute or convalescent COVID-19. Sequenced sample: peripheral blood.

The CDR3 sequence: CASSEGTVRNEAFF. CDR3 DNA: TGTGCCAGCAGCGAAGGGACAGTTAGAAATGAAGCTTTCTTT. The chain combines TRBV5-6 with TRBJ1-1; TRBD1 agrees at 7 bases. The CDR3 length is 14 residues. The ends lost 4 bases at V and 7 bases at J; junction bases unmatched: 10. The germline gives CDR1 SGHDT, CDR2 YYEEEE.